This T cell receptor (beta chain) is from a study of blood T cell repertoires in COVID-19. The assay was immunoSEQ multiplex PCR, and TCRdb's table has in-frame clones only and misses some. The sample contains about 140,000 clones, approximately 88% of which appear only once. V gave up 8 bases and J gave up 3 bases, with 10 bases separating them. This CDR3 has 12 amino acids. From germline, CDR1 is ENHRY and CDR2 SYGVKD. The chain employs TRBV10-3 and TRBJ1-2; no clear D gene. The sequenced material came from peripheral blood. This TCR derives from a woman in her fifties or sixties with acute or convalescent COVID-19. CDR3 bases: TGTGCCATCGACGACGGGGACTATGGCTACACCTTC. Protein: CAIDDGDYGYTF.